The next 18 T cell receptor beta chains were all read from a single sample in a study of beta chain features in type 1 diabetes. Study outcomes and limitations: In all four CD4+ subsets, TCRB CDR3 length was significantly, moderately reduced in type 1 diabetes.

Their cognate antigens are unknown. The isolated RNA, all of it, was reverse transcribed, so expressed TCRB transcripts were what got sequenced. Sequencing used immunoSEQ multiplex PCR; TCRdb keeps in-frame clones, though not all of them. This repertoire shows 280,000 or so clones, approximately 16% found once; its top ten account for 0.015% to 0.017%. Sequences were obtained from naive CD4+ T cells from blood. Receptor source: a man younger than 35 with type 1 diabetes.

This clone appeared a few times. The chain recombines TRBV5-1 with TRBJ2-2, with a tentative D call TRBD1 (5 bases). From germline, CDR1 is SGHRS and CDR2 YFSETQ. Between the trimmed V and J ends, which lost 2 bases and 1 base, there was a span of 15 bases. The CDR3 spans 17 residues. The CDR3 spells CASSLIGQVGNTGELFF. CDR3 in DNA: TGCGCCAGCAGCTTAATCGGACAAGTAGGGAACACCGGGGAGCTGTTTTTT.

This clone has only a few counts. The chain has TRBV28 and TRBJ2-3; D is perhaps TRBD2 (6 bases). V lost 1 base, J lost 5 bases, and 10 bases lay in between. The CDR3 spans 14 residues. Germline assignment: CDR1 MDHEN and CDR2 SYDVKM. In DNA form, the CDR3 reads TGTGCCAGCAGTTTATTCGGGGGAGTAGATACGCAGTATTTT. Translating gives CASSLFGGVDTQYF.

This clone has a handful of counts. V and J are TRBV5-1 and TRBJ1-1, with D maybe TRBD1 (5 bases). CDR3 length equals 16 residues. The germline gives CDR1 SGHRS, CDR2 YFSETQ. Trimming stripped 0 bases from V and 0 bases from J, with 12 bases between. The CDR3 region is CASSLVSGRMNTEAFF. In DNA, the CDR3 is TGCGCCAGCAGCTTGGTATCAGGGCGCATGAACACTGAAGCTTTCTTT. The full variable domain, rest sourced from reference TRBV5-1 and TRBJ1-1, is KAGVTQTPRYLIKTRGQQVTLSCSPISGHRSVSWYQQTPGQGLQFLFEYFSETQRNKGNFPGRFSGRQFSNSRSEMNVSTLELGDSALYLCASSLVSGRMNTEAFFGQGTRLTVV.

The chain links TRBV2 to TRBJ1-2; 8 nucleotides agree with TRBD1. The CDR3 totals 14 residues. Trimming removed 4 bases from V and 1 base from J; junction bases left unmatched: 2. The germline V gene encodes CDR1 SNHLY and CDR2 FYNNEI. CDR3: CASSGQGSNYGYTF. CDR3 DNA: TGTGCCAGCAGTGGACAGGGGAGTAACTATGGCTACACCTTC.

This clone came up a few times. This chain links TRBV5-6 with TRBJ2-2; 8 positions agree with TRBD1. The CDR3 consists of 16 residues. Germline values: CDR1 SGHDT, CDR2 YYEEEE. V was clipped by 5 bases and J by 5 bases; unmatched bases: 11. The CDR3 nucleotides read TGTGCCAGCAGTCGGGATGGACAGGGTTCAACCGGGGAGCTGTTTTTT. It encodes CASSRDGQGSTGELFF.

This clone has just a few counts. The rearrangement uses TRBV6-5 and TRBJ2-7; D may be TRBD1 (5 bases). The CDR3 is made up of 16 amino acids. Germline V CDR1 and CDR2: MNHEY, SVGAGI. V was trimmed by 0 bases and J by 3 bases, leaving 15 bases between them. The CDR3 here is CASSYSINGHGYEQYF. CDR3 nucleotide sequence: TGTGCCAGCAGTTACTCGATAAACGGACACGGCTACGAGCAGTACTTC.

The chain uses TRBV28 and TRBJ2-5; 11 bases agree with TRBD2. The germline V gene encodes CDR1 MDHEN and CDR2 SYDVKM. The CDR3 contains 17 residues. V lost 0 bases and J lost 9; bases outside the gene matches: 12. Written as DNA, the CDR3 is TGTGCCAGCAGTTTATGGACTAGCGGGACCGTGAAGTGGGCCCAGTACTTC. Its protein product is CASSLWTSGTVKWAQYF.

This clone has just a few counts. The V and J genes are TRBV19 and TRBJ2-3, with a weak D call TRBD1 (5 bases). Germline V gives CDR1 LNHDA, CDR2 SQIVND (reference sequence). The CDR3 loop spans 14 amino acids. Trimming left V 4 bases short and J 1 base short, with 9 bases between. In DNA form, the CDR3 reads TGTGCCAGTAGTACAGGGCCCGGCACAGATACGCAGTATTTT. This sequence encodes CASSTGPGTDTQYF.

This clone was seen repeatedly, ten times or more. The chain has TRBV15 and TRBJ2-1; D not certain. Germline lookup yields CDR1 LNHNV and CDR2 YYDKDF (reference sequence). V lost 2 bases, J lost 7 bases, and 6 bases lay in between. The CDR3 runs 12 residues. The CDR3 sequence: CATSRRENEQFF. The CDR3 DNA reads TGTGCCACCAGCAGACGTGAGAATGAGCAGTTCTTC.

This clone was observed a handful of times. The chain is built from TRBV7-9 and TRBJ2-1, with TRBD2 identical over 8 bases. Per germline, CDR1 SEHNR and CDR2 FQNEAQ (reference sequence). This CDR3 is 12 amino acids long. V shed 5 bases and J 8 bases; nucleotides not matched to a gene: 2. The CDR3 DNA reads TGTGCCAGCAGCGGGCGGGGGGATGAGCAGTTCTTC. Amino acid sequence: CASSGRGDEQFF. Full variable domain (remainder filled in from reference TRBV7-9 and TRBJ2-1): DTGVSQNPRHKITKRGQNVTFRCDPISEHNRLYWYRQTLGQGPEFLTYFQNEAQLEKSRLLSDRFSAERPKGSFSTLEIQRTEQGDSAMYLCASSGRGDEQFFGPGTRLTVL.

This clone was counted between two and nine times. This rearrangement joins TRBV30 to TRBJ2-3; 9 bases agree with TRBD2. The CDR3 contains 13 residues. The trim removed 3 bases at V and 4 bases at J, leaving 2 bases unmatched. Germline loops: CDR1 GTSNPN, CDR2 SVGIG (reference sequence). The CDR3 DNA reads as TGTGCCTGGAGGGCGGGGGGGCCAGATACGCAGTATTTT. It specifies CAWRAGGPDTQYF.

Only a few counts were recorded for this clone. The CDR3 nucleotides are TGTGCCAGCAGCGTAGCAGCGGGAGGCAATGAGCAGTTCTTC. This translates into CASSVAAGGNEQFF. This chain uses TRBV9 with TRBJ2-1, with 9 bases matching TRBD2. CDR1 SGDLS and CDR2 YYNGEE come from the germline V gene. The CDR3 has 14 amino acids. Unmatched junction bases numbered 1, after V lost 0 bases and J lost 6 bases.

This clone has more than one count but fewer than ten. The CDR3 is CASSSREAGEQFF. The CDR3 DNA is TGTGCCAGCAGCTCGCGGGAGGCGGGTGAGCAGTTCTTC. The chain has TRBV11-3 and TRBJ2-1; 8 nucleotides agree with TRBD2. J lost 9 bases, V lost 4 bases, and 5 bases had no gene match. Germline CDR1 is SGHNT and CDR2 is YENEEA. CDR3 length equals 13 residues.

This clone has more than one count but fewer than ten. The CDR3 is CASRAPGHYNSPLHF. The CDR3 region has the DNA TGTGCCAGCAGGGCCCCGGGACATTATAATTCACCCCTCCACTTT. The gene calls are TRBV6-5 and TRBJ1-6, with D perhaps matching TRBD1 (6 bases). V lost 6 bases and J 4 bases, leaving 13 bases between the germline ends. Germline-derived CDR1 and CDR2 are MNHEY and SVGAGI. The CDR3 loop spans 15 amino acids.

Comments on this clone: Other DNA sequences of this sample code for an identical CDR3. The chain links TRBV11-2 to TRBJ2-1, with 7 bases fitting TRBD1. Trimming took 1 base from V and 3 from J; bases not matched to a gene: 3. CDR1 SGHAT and CDR2 FQNNGV come from the germline V gene. The CDR3 totals 15 residues. For the CDR3, the DNA is TGTGCCAGCAGCTTAGTGGCAGGGGGCTACAATGAGCAGTTCTTC. It encodes CASSLVAGGYNEQFF.

The CDR3 DNA sequence: TGTGCCAGCAGCCCTCGGTCGGGCGGGAGTAAATACAATGAGCAGTTCTTC. This codes for CASSPRSGGSKYNEQFF. V and J are TRBV5-4 and TRBJ2-1; 7 bases fit TRBD2. CDR3 length: 17 residues. The junction had 14 bases not matched to a gene; V was cut back by 4 bases and J by 4 bases. Germline V gene data show CDR1 as SGHNT and CDR2 as YYREEE (reference sequence).

This clone was seen a handful of times. V gene TRBV19 combines with J gene TRBJ2-7, with TRBD1 identical over 11 bases. Unmatched junction bases numbered 9, after V lost 5 bases and J lost 3 bases. CDR3 length equals 16 residues. Germline assignment: CDR1 LNHDA and CDR2 SQIVND (reference sequence). Here the CDR3 DNA reads TGTGCCAGTAGTCCACCACCCGGGACAGGGGGCTACGAGCAGTACTTC. Protein product: CASSPPPGTGGYEQYF.

This clone was recorded a few times. This chain joins TRBV5-1 and TRBJ1-5, with 7 bases lining up with TRBD1. The V segment lost 4 bases and the J segment 3 bases; nucleotides outside the gene matches: 4. The CDR3 has 14 residues. Germline CDR1 and CDR2: SGHRS and YFSETQ. CDR3 nucleotides: TGCGCCAGCAGCCCGGGACAGCCCAATCAGCCCCAGCATTTT. It specifies CASSPGQPNQPQHF.